This entry lists 15 T cell receptor beta chains sequenced from one sample in a study of cytotoxic CD8 clonotypes in ibrutinib-treated CLL. Only in-frame clones appear in the TCRdb table, and some are missing; sequencing was by immunoSEQ multiplex PCR. Among more than 200,000 clones listed, under 75% were seen once. Source: PBMCs, taken after 24 months of ibrutinib treatment. The origin of the receptors is a human donor with chronic lymphocytic leukemia.

The chain employs TRBV7-3 and TRBJ2-1, with D possibly TRBD2 on 6 matching bases. Germline CDR1 and CDR2: SGHTA and FQGTGA. The CDR3 consists of 15 residues. V was clipped by 5 bases and J by 3 bases, with 14 bases between them. The CDR3 sequence: CASSAGLDSYNEQFF. The CDR3 nucleotides are TGTGCCAGCAGCGCGGGACTGGATAGCTACAATGAGCAGTTCTTC. The entire variable domain, with the rest obtained from reference TRBV7-3 and TRBJ2-1, is as follows: GAGVSQTPSNKVTEKGKYVELRCDPISGHTALYWYRQSLGQGPEFLIYFQGTGAADDSGLPNDRFFAVRPEGSVSTLKIQRTERGDSAVYLCASSAGLDSYNEQFFGPGTRLTVL.

On this clone itself: This same CDR3 is encoded by further DNA sequences in the sample. This sequence joins TRBV27 and TRBJ1-5; D is ambiguous. The CDR3 contains 13 residues. V shed 2 bases and J shed 5 bases, with 7 bases lying between them. Per the germline V gene, CDR1 is MNHEY and CDR2 is SMNVEV (reference sequence). The CDR3 DNA reads TGTGCCAGCAGTTTAAAGGAGTATCAGCCCCAGCATTTT. Translating gives CASSLKEYQPQHF.

This chain links TRBV5-6 with TRBJ1-3; no definite D call. The CDR3 contains 17 residues. Trimming took 0 bases from V and 2 from J, leaving 15 bases between them. Germline CDR1 reads SGHDT; CDR2 reads YYEEEE. The CDR3 region has the DNA TGTGCCAGCAGCTTGGGTTCAGGCGGCGATACTGGAAACACCATATATTTT. Translated: CASSLGSGGDTGNTIYF.

The gene calls are TRBV9 and TRBJ2-2, with 9 bases identical to TRBD1. Per germline, CDR1 SGDLS and CDR2 YYNGEE. The CDR3 totals 18 residues. The V segment lost 4 bases and the J segment 0 bases; nucleotides outside the gene matches: 10. CDR3 DNA sequence: TGTGCCAGCAGCCTAACAGGGGGCCCCTTCGCGAACACCGGGGAGCTGTTTTTT. It encodes CASSLTGGPFANTGELFF. The whole variable domain, remainder taken from reference TRBV9 and TRBJ2-2, is DSGVTQTPKHLITATGQRVTLRCSPRSGDLSVYWYQQSLDQGLQFLIQYYNGEERAKGNILERFSAQQFPDLHSELNLSSLELGDSALYFCASSLTGGPFANTGELFFGEGSRLTVL.

The rearrangement uses TRBV6-1 and TRBJ1-4; TRBD1 matches at 7 bases. Germline-derived CDR1 and CDR2 are MNHNS and SASEGT. The V and J ends lost 8 bases and 7 bases, in that order; junction bases with no gene match: 7. The CDR3 runs 13 residues. The CDR3 DNA is TGTGCCAGCCTTGACAGGGCGGGTGAAAAACTGTTTTTT. Translated: CASLDRAGEKLFF.

The chain links TRBV6-5 to TRBJ2-3, with D unclear. V lost 5 bases to trimming and J lost 5 bases, with 5 bases between them. The CDR3 sequence is 11 residues long. The germline V gene has CDR1 MNHEY and CDR2 SVGAGI. In DNA, the CDR3 is TGTGCCAGCAGTCACCAAGATACGCAGTATTTT. Protein sequence: CASSHQDTQYF.

The chain has TRBV1 and TRBJ2-4. TRBV1 is labeled a pseudogene. This CDR3 is built from 15 residues. CDR3 DNA: TGCACCAGCAGTCGACGGGGACGGTGGATAAACATTCAGTACTTC. Translating it yields CTSSRRGRWINIQYF.

The chain combines TRBV2 with TRBJ2-1, with TRBD2 identical over 11 bases. J gave up 7 bases and V 4 bases, and 3 bases lay outside the gene matches. The CDR3 contains 14 residues. Germline V gene data show CDR1 as SNHLY and CDR2 as FYNNEI. CDR3 coding DNA: TGTGCCAGCAGTGGGGGACTAGCGGTAAATGAGCAGTTCTTC. It is translated as CASSGGLAVNEQFF.

The chain is built from TRBV7-2 and TRBJ1-2; TRBD1 aligns across 7 bases. Germline V gene lookup returns CDR1 SGHTA and CDR2 FQGNSA. J was trimmed by 4 bases and V by 6 bases; bases with no gene match: 11. This CDR3 region has 15 residues. CDR3 protein: CASRGYRGNFYGYTF. Here the CDR3 DNA reads TGTGCCAGCAGAGGTTACAGGGGAAATTTCTATGGCTACACCTTC.

A few counts support this clone. The V and J genes are TRBV9 and TRBJ2-1; D is undetermined. Between the trimmed V and J ends, which lost 1 base and 0 bases, there was a span of 2 bases. The CDR3 contains 13 residues. Germline values: CDR1 SGDLS, CDR2 YYNGEE. CDR3 loop: CASSVTSYNEQFF. DNA for the CDR3: TGTGCCAGCAGCGTAACCTCCTACAATGAGCAGTTCTTC.

The V gene is TRBV28, the J gene TRBJ2-3; D remains ambiguous. CDR1 and CDR2 from the germline V gene are MDHEN and SYDVKM. The V end lost 3 bases, the J end lost 14 bases, and 12 bases lay between the germline ends. The CDR3 is 11 residues long. CDR3 nucleotide sequence: TGTGCCAGCAGTTTGGGATTGCTGCTGTATTTT. Translated: CASSLGLLLYF. Variable domain in full (rest from reference TRBV28 and TRBJ2-3): DVKVTQSSRYLVKRTGEKVFLECVQDMDHENMFWYRQDPGLGLRLIYFSYDVKMKEKGDIPEGYSVSREKKERFSLILESASTNQTSMYLCASSLGLLLYFGPGTRLTVL.

CDR3 sequence: CASSLEGFDEQYF. CDR3 nucleotides: TGTGCCAGCAGCTTGGAGGGATTCGACGAGCAGTACTTC. This rearrangement joins TRBV11-2 to TRBJ2-7; D may be TRBD2 (6 bases). This CDR3 has 13 residues. The V end lost 3 bases, the J end lost 5 bases, and 11 bases lay between the germline ends. Germline V gives CDR1 SGHAT, CDR2 FQNNGV.

The chain links TRBV30 to TRBJ2-7, with D unresolved. Trimming pared 5 bases from V and 2 bases from J, leaving 10 bases between. The CDR3 is 12 amino acids. In germline, CDR1 is GTSNPN, CDR2 SVGIG (reference sequence). This CDR3 reads CAWDWKTYEQYF. CDR3 sequence (DNA): TGTGCCTGGGATTGGAAAACCTACGAGCAGTACTTC.

Only a few counts were recorded for this clone. The chain joins TRBV7-6 to TRBJ2-7; the D gene could be TRBD1 or TRBD2 (5 bases each). The CDR3 has 12 residues. The V gene lost 3 bases and the J gene lost 7 bases, with 10 bases spanning the gap. Germline CDR1 is SGHVS and CDR2 is FNYEAQ. CDR3 nucleotides: TGTGCCAGCAGCTTCGGGGCTGGGGAGCAGTACTTC. Translating gives CASSFGAGEQYF.

The chain recombines TRBV5-1 with TRBJ2-7; 9 bases fit TRBD1. Looked up from germline, CDR1 is SGHRS and CDR2 is YFSETQ. The length of the CDR3 is 14 residues. Trimming removed 4 bases from V and 6 bases from J; junction bases left unmatched: 8. The CDR3 bases are TGCGCCAGCAGCGCGGGACAGGGTCACAGCGAGCAGTACTTC. This gives the protein CASSAGQGHSEQYF.